This T cell receptor (beta chain) derives from a study of Ad26.COV2.S vaccination and SARS-CoV-2 variants. Study conclusions and caveats: Overall T cell responses may have been underestimated by the analyses of TCR breadth and depth. Reported post-vaccination CD8+ and CD4+ T cell responses to spike showed substantial breadth. Placebo and vaccine recipients had non-spike TCR breadth that was similar.

The protocol was immunoSEQ multiplex PCR, while the TCRdb copy is restricted to in-frame clones and leaves out a portion. The data contain over 100,000 clones, over 70% of them singletons. A word on this clone: Its antigen is unknown.

The sample was peripheral blood, taken after recovery from COVID-19. The clonotype comes from a human donor who had recovered from COVID-19.

CDR3: CASSRFSGNADNEQFF. Here the CDR3 DNA reads TGTGCCAGCAGTCGGTTTTCAGGAAATGCGGACAATGAGCAGTTCTTC. This rearrangement joins TRBV25-1 to TRBJ2-1; unclear D gene. The CDR3 is made up of 16 amino acids. Germline CDR1 reads MGHDK; CDR2 reads SYGVNS. V lost 5 bases and J lost 5, with 19 bases in between.